The subject of this entry is one TCR beta chain. Generated by immunoSEQ multiplex PCR, the TCRdb table keeps only in-frame clones and is missing some. The sample consists of about 76,000 clones, about 91% of them appearing once. This sample was included in a study of PD-L1 blockade in urothelial cancer. In the study overall: About 85% of the 29 patients were men whose urothelial cancer was bladder-origin.

V gave up 3 bases and J gave up 4 bases, with 6 bases separating them. The CDR3 is 13 residues long. CDR1 is KGHSH and CDR2 is LQKENI in the germline V gene. Regarding time point: peripheral blood 6 weeks after treatment start. Urothelial carcinoma, locally advanced or metastatic, affected the patients. V gene TRBV18 combines with J gene TRBJ2-2; perhaps TRBD1 as D (5 bases). Sequencing was performed on PBMCs, taken around atezolizumab (anti-PD-L1) treatment. This clonotype was obtained from a woman at least 80 years old with urothelial cancer. The CDR3 is CASSPGLTGELFF. The CDR3 region has the DNA TGTGCCAGCTCACCGGGGCTCACCGGGGAGCTGTTTTTT.